These T cell receptor beta chains were read from a single sample in a study of T-cell reconstitution after alpha-beta-depleted transplantation in children. TCRdb re-analysed the PCR reads in MiXCR, keeping a single row per CDR3 protein. This sample carries around 960,000 distinct CDR3 sequences, about 31% of them seen once, and the ten largest clones take roughly 31%. The sample was PBMCs, mostly from graft donor cells, taken 360 days after TCRalphabeta/CD19-depleted stem cell transplant. These receptors were taken from a boy under three years old who had a stem cell transplant for SCID, so the T cells may come from the graft donor. CDR3s include the opening cysteine and the closing phenylalanine or tryptophan. Each record gives: D gene, J gene, clone size, V gene, CDR3 protein, CDR3 DNA. A D gene is named only where the DNA matches it firmly. Clone size is shown for a subset of rows, as once, few, many or a class of expanded clone.

D: -; J: TRBJ1-5; size: -; V: TRBV27; CDR3: CASSSYMGTPQHF; DNA: TGTGCCAGCAGTTCTTACATGGGGACTCCCCAGCATTTT
D: -; J: TRBJ1-2; size: -; V: TRBV10-3; CDR3: CAISESTLHAGEHYGYTF; DNA: TGTGCCATCAGTGAGTCGACTCTTCATGCAGGGGAACACTATGGCTACACCTTC
D: -; J: TRBJ1-3; size: -; V: TRBV5-1; CDR3: CASMGSPSSGNTIYF; DNA: TGCGCCAGCATGGGATCACCGAGCTCTGGAAACACCATATATTTT
D: TRBD1; J: TRBJ2-4; size: -; V: TRBV20-1; CDR3: CSARRDRKNIQYF; DNA: TGCAGTGCTAGAAGGGACAGAAAAAACATTCAGTACTTC
D: -; J: TRBJ2-3; size: few; V: TRBV12-3/TRBV12-4; CDR3: CASSLRERWGDTQYF; DNA: TGTGCCAGCAGTTTAAGGGAACGTTGGGGAGATACGCAGTATTTT
D: TRBD2; J: TRBJ2-7; size: few; V: TRBV19; CDR3: CASSAPASGGPSYEQYF; DNA: TGTGCCAGTAGTGCCCCTGCCTCGGGGGGGCCCTCCTACGAGCAGTACTTC
D: TRBD1; J: TRBJ2-7; size: few; V: TRBV29-1; CDR3: CSVETWRRDRGYEQYF; DNA: TGCAGCGTTGAAACCTGGCGCCGGGACAGGGGCTACGAGCAGTACTTC
D: -; J: TRBJ2-1; size: -; V: TRBV5-1; CDR3: CASSFWQNEQFF; DNA: TGCGCCAGCAGCTTCTGGCAAAATGAGCAGTTCTTC
D: TRBD2; J: TRBJ2-5; size: few; V: TRBV13; CDR3: CASSFGLAGGPPLETQYF; DNA: TGTGCCAGCAGTTTTGGCCTAGCGGGGGGGCCACCTCTGGAGACCCAGTACTTC
D: -; J: TRBJ2-7; size: -; V: TRBV4-1; CDR3: CASSQGDQGYYEQYF; DNA: TGCGCCAGCAGCCAAGGCGACCAGGGTTACTACGAGCAGTACTTC
D: TRBD1; J: TRBJ1-4; size: few; V: TRBV20-1; CDR3: CSAKTGGHEKLFF; DNA: TGCAGTGCTAAGACAGGGGGGCATGAAAAACTGTTTTTT
D: -; J: TRBJ2-6; size: -; V: TRBV12-3/TRBV12-4; CDR3: CASSPPGHGSGANVLTF; DNA: TGTGCCAGCAGTCCGCCGGGACACGGTTCTGGGGCCAACGTCCTGACTTTC
D: TRBD1; J: TRBJ2-7; size: few; V: TRBV10-3; CDR3: CATGQSYEQYF; DNA: TGTGCCACGGGACAGAGCTACGAGCAGTACTTC
D: TRBD1; J: TRBJ1-2; size: -; V: TRBV20-1; CDR3: CSAKQGLWNYGYTF; DNA: TGCAGTGCTAAACAGGGGTTATGGAACTATGGCTACACCTTC
D: -; J: TRBJ2-5; size: few; V: TRBV2; CDR3: CASSEGYLPQETQYF; DNA: TGTGCCAGCAGTGAAGGGTACCTTCCACAAGAGACCCAGTACTTC
D: TRBD1; J: TRBJ2-5; size: -; V: TRBV7-9; CDR3: CASTSFLQGGETQYF; DNA: TGTGCCAGCACCTCTTTCTTACAGGGGGGAGAGACCCAGTACTTC
D: -; J: TRBJ2-5; size: -; V: TRBV2; CDR3: CASSPRDLQETQYF; DNA: TGTGCCAGCAGCCCCCGGGACCTCCAAGAGACCCAGTACTTC
D: TRBD1; J: TRBJ2-1; size: -; V: TRBV10-1; CDR3: CASSDPGQGAYNEQFF; DNA: TGCGCCAGCAGTGATCCCGGACAGGGTGCCTACAATGAGCAGTTCTTC
D: TRBD2; J: TRBJ2-2; size: few; V: TRBV3-1; CDR3: CASSPGVAGYAGELFF; DNA: TGTGCCAGCAGCCCCGGGGTAGCGGGGTACGCCGGGGAGCTGTTTTTT
D: TRBD2; J: TRBJ2-1; size: -; V: TRBV20-1; CDR3: CSAAGTSGARSYNEQFF; DNA: TGCAGTGCTGCCGGGACTAGCGGGGCACGCTCCTACAATGAGCAGTTCTTC